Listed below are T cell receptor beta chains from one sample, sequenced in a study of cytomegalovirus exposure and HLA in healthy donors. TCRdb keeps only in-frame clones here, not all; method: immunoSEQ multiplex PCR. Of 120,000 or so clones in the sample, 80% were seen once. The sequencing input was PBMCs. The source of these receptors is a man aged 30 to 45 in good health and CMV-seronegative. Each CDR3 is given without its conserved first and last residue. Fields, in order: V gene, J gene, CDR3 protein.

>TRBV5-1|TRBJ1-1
ASSLEGVPNTEAF
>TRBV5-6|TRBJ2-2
ASSLGSAGDTGELF
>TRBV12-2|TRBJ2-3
ASRLDTSGTYTQY
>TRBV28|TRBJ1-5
ASSPPGQGSNQPQH
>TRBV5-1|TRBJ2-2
ASSLAAGGSSTGELF
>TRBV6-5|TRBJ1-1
ASSGFGTTEAF
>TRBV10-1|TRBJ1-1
ASSEQGKGNTEAF
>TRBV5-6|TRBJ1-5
ASSLGDRNQPQH
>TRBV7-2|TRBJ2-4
ASSSQGGLAKNIQY
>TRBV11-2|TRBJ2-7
ASSLTYEQY
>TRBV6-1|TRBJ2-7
ASSDRAAGTSSSYEQY
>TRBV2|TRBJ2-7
ASSVDRDRAVAYEQY
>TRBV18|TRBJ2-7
ASSLKAGPLGEQY
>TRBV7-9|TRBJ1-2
ASSYSWASGYT
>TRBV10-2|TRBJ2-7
ASSESIGGSYEQY
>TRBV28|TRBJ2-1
ASLLLGTSGVSYNEQF
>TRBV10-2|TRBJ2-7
ASSSTGAHEQY
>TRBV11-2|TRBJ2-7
ASSLVPTSGGYEQY
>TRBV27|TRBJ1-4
ASSLSGQGKLF
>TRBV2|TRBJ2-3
ASSPTGSGTDTQY
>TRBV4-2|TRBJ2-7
ASSPRGGIVYEQY
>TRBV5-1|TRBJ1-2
ASSLWRTEDGYT
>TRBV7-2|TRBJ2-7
ASSLMRGGYEQY
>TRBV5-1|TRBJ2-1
ASSTLSSGVSNEQF
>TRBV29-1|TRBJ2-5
SVEDPEDRGFWETQY
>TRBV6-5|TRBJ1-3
ASSYAEGDTIY
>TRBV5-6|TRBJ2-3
ASSLPAGGADTQY
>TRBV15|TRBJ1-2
ATSGWDRDTRLYGYT
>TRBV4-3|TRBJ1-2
ASSQDRVNGYT
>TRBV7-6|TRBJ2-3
ASSLGAGGNTDTQY
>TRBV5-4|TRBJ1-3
ASSLAGGMAGNTIY
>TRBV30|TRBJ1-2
AWSVGTGAAYGYT
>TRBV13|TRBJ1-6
ASSSGTGGGSPLH
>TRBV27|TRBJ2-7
ASRLGNSNEQY
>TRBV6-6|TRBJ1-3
ASSSPVSVHTIY
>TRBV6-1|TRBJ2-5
ASSAGRRAETQY
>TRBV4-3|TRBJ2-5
ASSQGSEGAGETQY
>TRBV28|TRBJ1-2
ASSTQVVGYGYT
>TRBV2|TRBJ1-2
ASSEVSVYGYT
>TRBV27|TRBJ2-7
ASTTGTGIKEQY
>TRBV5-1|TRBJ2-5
ASSWTTAGRQTQETQY
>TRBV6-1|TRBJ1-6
ASSEGLRSPLH